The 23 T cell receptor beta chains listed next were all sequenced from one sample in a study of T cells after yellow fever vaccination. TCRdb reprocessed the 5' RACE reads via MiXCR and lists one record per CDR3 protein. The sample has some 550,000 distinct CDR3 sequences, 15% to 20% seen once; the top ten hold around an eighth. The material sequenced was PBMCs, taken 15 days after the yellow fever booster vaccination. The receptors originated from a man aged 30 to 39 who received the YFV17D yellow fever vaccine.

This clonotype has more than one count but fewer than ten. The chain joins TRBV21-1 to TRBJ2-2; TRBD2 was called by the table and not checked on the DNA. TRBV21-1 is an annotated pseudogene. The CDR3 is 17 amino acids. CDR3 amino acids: CASSKEMREGLTGELFF. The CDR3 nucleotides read TGTGCCAGCAGCAAAGAAATGCGGGAGGGCCTGACCGGGGAGCTGTTTTTT.

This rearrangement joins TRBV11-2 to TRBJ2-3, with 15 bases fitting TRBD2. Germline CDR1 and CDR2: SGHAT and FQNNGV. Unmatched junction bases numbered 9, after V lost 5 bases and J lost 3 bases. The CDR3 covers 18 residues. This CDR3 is CASSKRTSGRVGTDTQYF. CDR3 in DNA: TGTGCCAGCAGCAAGAGGACTAGCGGGAGGGTCGGTACAGATACGCAGTATTTT.

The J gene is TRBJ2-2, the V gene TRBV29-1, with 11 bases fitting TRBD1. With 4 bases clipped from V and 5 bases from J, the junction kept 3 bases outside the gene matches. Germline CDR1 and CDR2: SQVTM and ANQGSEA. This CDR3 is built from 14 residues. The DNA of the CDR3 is TGCAGCGTTGGAGGGACAGGGGGAACCGGGGAGCTGTTTTTT. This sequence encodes CSVGGTGGTGELFF.

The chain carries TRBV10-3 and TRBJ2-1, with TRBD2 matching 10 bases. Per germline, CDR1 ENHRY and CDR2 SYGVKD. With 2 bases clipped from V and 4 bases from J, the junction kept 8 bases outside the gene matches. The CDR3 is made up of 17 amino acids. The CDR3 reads CAISETHTSGAYNEQFF. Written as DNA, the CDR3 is TGTGCCATCAGTGAGACCCACACTAGCGGGGCGTACAATGAGCAGTTCTTC.

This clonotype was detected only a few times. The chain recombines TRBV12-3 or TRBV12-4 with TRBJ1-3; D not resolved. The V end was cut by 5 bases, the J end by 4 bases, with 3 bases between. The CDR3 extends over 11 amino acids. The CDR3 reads CASSRGNTIYF. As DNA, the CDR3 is TGTGCCAGCAGTAGGGGAAACACCATATATTTT.

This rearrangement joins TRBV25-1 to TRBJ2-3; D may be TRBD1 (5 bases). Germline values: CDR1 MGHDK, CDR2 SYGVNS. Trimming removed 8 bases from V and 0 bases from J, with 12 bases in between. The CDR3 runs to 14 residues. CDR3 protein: CASDGHLSTDTQYF. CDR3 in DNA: TGTGCCAGCGACGGACACCTTAGCACAGATACGCAGTATTTT.

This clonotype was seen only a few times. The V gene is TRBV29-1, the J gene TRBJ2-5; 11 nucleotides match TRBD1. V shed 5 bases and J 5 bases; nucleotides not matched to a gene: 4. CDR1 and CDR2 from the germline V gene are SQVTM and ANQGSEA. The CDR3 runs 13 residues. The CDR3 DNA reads TGCAGCGTTTGGACAGGGGGCGGTGAGACCCAGTACTTC. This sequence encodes CSVWTGGGETQYF.

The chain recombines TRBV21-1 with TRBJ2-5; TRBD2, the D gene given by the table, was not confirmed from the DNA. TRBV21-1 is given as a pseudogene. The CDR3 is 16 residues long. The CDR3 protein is CASSKAVRAFVETQYF. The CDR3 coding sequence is TGTGCCAGCAGCAAAGCGGTTAGGGCCTTCGTGGAGACCCAGTACTTC.

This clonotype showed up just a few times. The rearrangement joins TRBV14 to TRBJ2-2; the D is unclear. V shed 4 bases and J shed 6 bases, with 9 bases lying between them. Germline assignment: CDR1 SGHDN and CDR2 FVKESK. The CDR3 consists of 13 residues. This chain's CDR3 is CASSPNYAGELFF. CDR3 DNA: TGTGCCAGCAGCCCGAACTACGCCGGGGAGCTGTTTTTT.

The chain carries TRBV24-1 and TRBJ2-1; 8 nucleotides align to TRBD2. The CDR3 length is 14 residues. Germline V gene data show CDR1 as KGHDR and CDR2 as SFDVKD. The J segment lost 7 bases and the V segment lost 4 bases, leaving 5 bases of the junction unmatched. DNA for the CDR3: TGTGCCACCAGTGAAGCCGGGACTAGAAATGAGCAGTTCTTC. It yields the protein CATSEAGTRNEQFF.

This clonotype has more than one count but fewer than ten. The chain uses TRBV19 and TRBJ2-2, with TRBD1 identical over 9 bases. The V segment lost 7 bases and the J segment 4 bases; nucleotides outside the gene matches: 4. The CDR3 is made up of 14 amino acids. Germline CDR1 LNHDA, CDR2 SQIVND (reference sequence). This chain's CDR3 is CASTKQGATGELFF. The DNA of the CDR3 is TGTGCCAGTACGAAACAGGGGGCCACCGGGGAGCTGTTTTTT. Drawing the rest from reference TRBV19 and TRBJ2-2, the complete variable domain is DGGITQSPKYLFRKEGQNVTLSCEQNLNHDAMYWYRQDPGQGLRLIYYSQIVNDFQKGDIAEGYSVSREKKESFPLTVTSAQKNPTAFYLCASTKQGATGELFFGEGSRLTVL.

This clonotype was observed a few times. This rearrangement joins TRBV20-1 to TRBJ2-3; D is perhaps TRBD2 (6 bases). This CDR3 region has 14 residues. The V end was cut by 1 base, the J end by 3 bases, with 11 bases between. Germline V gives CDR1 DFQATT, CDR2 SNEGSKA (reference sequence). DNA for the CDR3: TGCAGTGCTAGAGTTGGCGGGACGACAGATACGCAGTATTTT. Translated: CSARVGGTTDTQYF.

Here the CDR3 reads CASSTGYGVDEQFF. In nucleotides, the CDR3 is TGTGCCAGCAGTACGGGCTATGGGGTCGATGAGCAGTTCTTC. The V gene is TRBV6-2 or TRBV6-3, the J gene TRBJ2-1; D gene ambiguous. Germline CDR1 and CDR2: MNHEY and SVGEGT. The CDR3 consists of 14 residues. V was shortened by 5 bases and J by 8 bases, with 16 bases between the two germline ends.

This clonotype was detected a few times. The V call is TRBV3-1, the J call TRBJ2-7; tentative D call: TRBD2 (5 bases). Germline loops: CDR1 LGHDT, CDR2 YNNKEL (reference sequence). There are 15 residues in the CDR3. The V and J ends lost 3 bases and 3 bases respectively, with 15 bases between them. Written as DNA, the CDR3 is TGTGCCAGCAGCCATTCGGGCCGCGGGCGCTACGAGCAGTACTTC. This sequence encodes CASSHSGRGRYEQYF.

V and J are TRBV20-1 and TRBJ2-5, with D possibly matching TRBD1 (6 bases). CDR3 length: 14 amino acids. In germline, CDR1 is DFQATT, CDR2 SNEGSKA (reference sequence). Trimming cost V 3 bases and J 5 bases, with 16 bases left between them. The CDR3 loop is CSASQQGILETQYF. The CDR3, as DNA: TGCAGTGCTAGCCAGCAGGGGATACTGGAGACCCAGTACTTC.

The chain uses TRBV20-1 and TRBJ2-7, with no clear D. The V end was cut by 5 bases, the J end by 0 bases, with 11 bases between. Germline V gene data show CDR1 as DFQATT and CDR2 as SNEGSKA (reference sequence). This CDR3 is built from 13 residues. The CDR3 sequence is CSAPAGLSYEQYF. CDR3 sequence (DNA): TGCAGTGCTCCCGCCGGCCTCTCCTACGAGCAGTACTTC.

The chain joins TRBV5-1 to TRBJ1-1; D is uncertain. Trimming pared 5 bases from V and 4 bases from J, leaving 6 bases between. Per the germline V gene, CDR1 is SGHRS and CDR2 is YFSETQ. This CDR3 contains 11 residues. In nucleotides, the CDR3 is TGCGCCAGCAGGTTCGGCACTGAAGCTTTCTTT. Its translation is CASRFGTEAFF.

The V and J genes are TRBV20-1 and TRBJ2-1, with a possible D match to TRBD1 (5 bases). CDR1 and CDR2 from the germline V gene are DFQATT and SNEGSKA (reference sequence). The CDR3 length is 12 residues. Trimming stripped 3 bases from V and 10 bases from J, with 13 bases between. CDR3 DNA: TGCAGTGCTAGCTCGGGCAGGGCGGAGCAGTTCTTC. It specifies CSASSGRAEQFF.

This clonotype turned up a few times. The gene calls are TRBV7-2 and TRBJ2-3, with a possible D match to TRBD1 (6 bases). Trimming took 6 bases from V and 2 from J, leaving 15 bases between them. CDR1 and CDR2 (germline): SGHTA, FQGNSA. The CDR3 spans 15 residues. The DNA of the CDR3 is TGTGCCAGCAGGGGGGCCTATAGCCTCACAGATACGCAGTATTTT. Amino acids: CASRGAYSLTDTQYF.

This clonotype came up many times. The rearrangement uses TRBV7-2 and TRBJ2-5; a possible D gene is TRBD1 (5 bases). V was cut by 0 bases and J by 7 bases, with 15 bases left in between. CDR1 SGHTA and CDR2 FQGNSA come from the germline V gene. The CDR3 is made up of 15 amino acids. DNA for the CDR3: TGTGCCAGCAGCTTAGCGGGGCGTCGATTTGGGACCCAGTACTTC. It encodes CASSLAGRRFGTQYF.

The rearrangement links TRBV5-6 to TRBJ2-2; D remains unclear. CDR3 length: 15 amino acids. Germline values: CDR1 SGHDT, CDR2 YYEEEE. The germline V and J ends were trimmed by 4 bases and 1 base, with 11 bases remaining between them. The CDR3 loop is CASSPRHLNTGELFF. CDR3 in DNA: TGTGCCAGCAGCCCGAGACACTTGAACACCGGGGAGCTGTTTTTT.

The CDR3 DNA follows: TGTGCCAGCAGCTTAAACACCTTACAGGGTATAGGGTACTTC. Protein product: CASSLNTLQGIGYF. The chain links TRBV7-2 to TRBJ2-7; weak D call: TRBD1 (6 bases). Germline V gene data show CDR1 as SGHTA and CDR2 as FQGNSA. The CDR3 is 14 residues long. V lost 2 bases to trimming and J lost 12 bases, with 20 bases between them.

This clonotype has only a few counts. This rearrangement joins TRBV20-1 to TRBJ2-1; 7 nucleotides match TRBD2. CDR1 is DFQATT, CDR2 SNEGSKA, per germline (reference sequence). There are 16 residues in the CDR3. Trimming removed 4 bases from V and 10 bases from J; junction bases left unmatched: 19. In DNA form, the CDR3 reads TGCAGTGCTATGAGTTCGGAGCGGGACCTCCTGGGGGAGCAGTTCTTC. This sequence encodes CSAMSSERDLLGEQFF.